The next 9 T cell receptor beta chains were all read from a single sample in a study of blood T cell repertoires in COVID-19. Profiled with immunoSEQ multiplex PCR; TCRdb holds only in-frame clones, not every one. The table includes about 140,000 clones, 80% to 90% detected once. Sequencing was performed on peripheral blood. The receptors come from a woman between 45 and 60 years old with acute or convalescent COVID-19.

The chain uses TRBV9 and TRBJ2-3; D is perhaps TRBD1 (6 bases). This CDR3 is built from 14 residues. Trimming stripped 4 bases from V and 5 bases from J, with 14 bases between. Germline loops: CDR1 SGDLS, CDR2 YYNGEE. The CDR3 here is CASSTGRTGDTQYF. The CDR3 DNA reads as TGTGCCAGCAGCACAGGGAGAACAGGAGATACGCAGTATTTT.

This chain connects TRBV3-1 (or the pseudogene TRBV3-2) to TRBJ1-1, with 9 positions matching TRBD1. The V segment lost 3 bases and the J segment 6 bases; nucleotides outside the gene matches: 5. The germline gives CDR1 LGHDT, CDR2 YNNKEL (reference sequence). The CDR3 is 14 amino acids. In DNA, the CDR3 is TGTGCCAGCAGCCACCGGGACAGGGAGTCTGAAGCTTTCTTT. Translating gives CASSHRDRESEAFF.

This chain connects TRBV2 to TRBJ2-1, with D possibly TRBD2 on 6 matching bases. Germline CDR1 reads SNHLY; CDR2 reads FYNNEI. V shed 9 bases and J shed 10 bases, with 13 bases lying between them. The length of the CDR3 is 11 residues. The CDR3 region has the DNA TGTGCCAGGAGAACTAGCATGGAGCAGTTCTTC. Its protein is CARRTSMEQFF.

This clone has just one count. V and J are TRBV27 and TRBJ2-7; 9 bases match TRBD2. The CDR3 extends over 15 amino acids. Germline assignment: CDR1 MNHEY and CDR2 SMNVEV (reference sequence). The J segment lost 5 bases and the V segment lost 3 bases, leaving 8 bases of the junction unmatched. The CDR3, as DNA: TGTGCCAGCAGTTTGAGGCGGGGGGGCTTCCACGAGCAGTACTTC. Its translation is CASSLRRGGFHEQYF.

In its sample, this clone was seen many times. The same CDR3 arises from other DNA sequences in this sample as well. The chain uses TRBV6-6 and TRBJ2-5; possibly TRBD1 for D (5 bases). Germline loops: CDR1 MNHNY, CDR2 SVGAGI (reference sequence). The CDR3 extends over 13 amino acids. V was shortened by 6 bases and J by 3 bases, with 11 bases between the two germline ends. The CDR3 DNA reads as TGTGCCAGCAGACCAGGGTTGGAAGAGACCCAGTACTTC. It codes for CASRPGLEETQYF.

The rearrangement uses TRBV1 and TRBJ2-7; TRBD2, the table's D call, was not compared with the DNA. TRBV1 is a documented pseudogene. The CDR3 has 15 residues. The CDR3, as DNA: TGCACCAGCTTCTCCGGGACTAGCGCCTCCTACGAGCAGTACTTC. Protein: CTSFSGTSASYEQYF.

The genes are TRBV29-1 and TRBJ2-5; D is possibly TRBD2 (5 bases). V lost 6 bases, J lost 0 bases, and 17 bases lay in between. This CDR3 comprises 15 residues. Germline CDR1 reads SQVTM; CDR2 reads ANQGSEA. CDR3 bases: TGCAGCGTGATGGGTGACCGGGGTTACCAAGAGACCCAGTACTTC. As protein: CSVMGDRGYQETQYF.

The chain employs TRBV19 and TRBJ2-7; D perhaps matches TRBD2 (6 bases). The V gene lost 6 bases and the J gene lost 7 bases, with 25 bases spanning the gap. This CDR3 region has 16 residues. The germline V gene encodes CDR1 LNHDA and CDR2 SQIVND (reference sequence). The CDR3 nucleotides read TGTGCCAGTAGACGGTCCGCAGGGTCTCCCCGGGGGGAGCAGTACTTC. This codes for CASRRSAGSPRGEQYF.

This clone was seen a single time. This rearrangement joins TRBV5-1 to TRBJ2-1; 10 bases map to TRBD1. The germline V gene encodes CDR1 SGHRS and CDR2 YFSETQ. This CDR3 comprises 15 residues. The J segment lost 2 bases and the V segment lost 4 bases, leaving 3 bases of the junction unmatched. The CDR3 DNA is TGCGCCAGCAGCCGGGGACAGGGGCCCTACAATGAGCAGTTCTTC. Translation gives CASSRGQGPYNEQFF.